Ten or more counts support the clone carrying this T cell receptor (beta chain). The target antigen is unknown. Constant-region reverse primers amplified full-length variable regions, followed by semi-nested Nested Universal Primer A PCR. TCRdb redid the calling of the 5' RACE reads with MiXCR, one entry per CDR3 protein. Of about 57,000 distinct CDR3 sequences in the sample, 26% were seen once. Germline values: CDR1 MNHEY, CDR2 SVGAGI. V shed 0 bases and J 0 bases; nucleotides not matched to a gene: 3. The CDR3 runs 16 residues. The sorted Tregs were CD4+CD25+CD127-/low cells. General study findings and limits: The TCR gene usage of tumor memory CD4+ T cells clustered together with blood and lymph node memory CD4+ cells and with lymph node naive CD4+ cells. Tumor Tregs overlapped most with tumor, then blood, naive CD4+ cells. The larger cohort examined one V-J beta rearrangement, not whole repertoires.

The origin of this receptor is a female donor with breast cancer. Sequenced input: tumor-infiltrating Tregs sorted from the breast tumor. The chain joins TRBV6-5 to TRBJ1-2; 8 bases are a match to TRBD1. This chain's CDR3 is CASSYSGQGANYGYTF. The CDR3 region has the DNA TGTGCCAGCAGTTACTCCGGACAGGGCGCTAACTATGGCTACACCTTC.